Below, one TCR beta chain is given with its context. The antigen is undetermined. The entry originates in a study of STAT5B mutations in CD4+ large granular lymphocyte leukemia. The study's findings and limits: 8/27 top patient clones versus 2/35 control clones were TRBV06-family. Approximately 25% of private leukemic clonotypes occurred rarely in other patients' non-leukemic repertoires.

The repertoire was sequenced with immunoSEQ multiplex PCR; TCRdb's copy has only in-frame clones and lacks some. The sample contains about 36,000 clones, 75% to 85% of which appear only once. The CDR3 is 13 amino acids. Germline V gives CDR1 MNHEY, CDR2 SMNVEV (reference sequence). Trimming left V 8 bases short and J 2 bases short, with 10 bases between. Sequencing was done on a sample of CD4+ T cells from blood buffy coats. The receptor comes from a human donor in good health. The gene calls are TRBV27 and TRBJ1-5, with D possibly TRBD1 on 5 matching bases. CDR3 sequence reads: CASSQARNQPQHF. The CDR3 coding sequence is TGTGCCAGCTCACAGGCTCGCAATCAGCCCCAGCATTTT.